The 32 T cell receptor beta chains presented below share a single source sample, sequenced in a study of cytomegalovirus exposure and HLA in healthy donors. PCR used 60 Vbeta primers and 13 Jbeta primers. TCRdb's copy holds only in-frame clones and misses some; the assay was immunoSEQ multiplex PCR. Of roughly 120,000 clones in the sample, about four fifths are singletons; the top ten hold over 3.5%. Specimen: PBMCs. The receptors were sampled from a man aged 30 to 39 in good health and CMV-seropositive.

The V gene is TRBV9, the J gene TRBJ1-1, with D possibly matching TRBD1 (5 bases). Per the germline V gene, CDR1 is SGDLS and CDR2 is YYNGEE. V was shortened by 6 bases and J by 0 bases, with 12 bases between the two germline ends. The CDR3 sequence is 14 residues long. The CDR3 nucleotides read TGTGCCAGCACCCGGGGGGGAATGAACACTGAAGCTTTCTTT. Translating gives CASTRGGMNTEAFF.

CDR3 protein: CASSDGTVDEQYF. The CDR3 DNA sequence: TGCGCCAGCAGCGACGGGACAGTCGACGAGCAGTACTTC. The chain recombines TRBV5-1 with TRBJ2-7; 7 nucleotides agree with TRBD1. V was pared by 4 bases and J by 5 bases, with 6 bases of the junction left unmatched. In germline, CDR1 is SGHRS, CDR2 YFSETQ. This CDR3 has 13 amino acids.

The V call is TRBV7-2, the J call TRBJ2-2; D is ambiguous. The length of the CDR3 is 17 residues. V was cut by 5 bases and J by 4 bases, with 20 bases left in between. Per germline, CDR1 SGHTA and CDR2 FQGNSA. For the CDR3, the DNA is TGTGCCAGCAGCGCCACTAATCTAGGCTGGAGCACCGGGGAGCTGTTTTTT. Translated, it gives CASSATNLGWSTGELFF.

The gene calls are TRBV6-6 and TRBJ1-2, with D perhaps TRBD1 (5 bases). Germline CDR1 and CDR2: MNHNY and SVGAGI (reference sequence). Deletions cut 5 bases from V and 6 bases from J, with 19 bases between. This CDR3 comprises 15 residues. The CDR3 DNA follows: TGTGCCAGCAGTCGGGACTACCCTCAGCTCCATGGCTACACCTTC. Encoded protein: CASSRDYPQLHGYTF.

The chain employs TRBV5-1 and TRBJ2-1; 7 bases fit TRBD1. The CDR3 has 16 residues. V dropped 4 bases and J dropped 3; count of bases not matched to a gene: 10. Germline V gene sequence: CDR1 SGHRS, CDR2 YFSETQ. The CDR3 coding sequence is TGCGCCAGCAGCAGTCTACAGGGGAAGGACTACAATGAGCAGTTCTTC. It yields the protein CASSSLQGKDYNEQFF.

V usage is TRBV19 and J usage is TRBJ2-3, with TRBD2 matching 9 bases. The V and J ends lost 2 bases and 2 bases, in that order; junction bases with no gene match: 2. The V gene's germline CDR1 is LNHDA and CDR2 SQIVND (reference sequence). The CDR3 length is 15 residues. The CDR3, as DNA: TGTGCCAGTAGTATACTAGCGGGATACACAGATACGCAGTATTTT. This sequence encodes CASSILAGYTDTQYF. Filled out from reference TRBV19 and TRBJ2-3, the complete variable domain reads DGGITQSPKYLFRKEGQNVTLSCEQNLNHDAMYWYRQDPGQGLRLIYYSQIVNDFQKGDIAEGYSVSREKKESFPLTVTSAQKNPTAFYLCASSILAGYTDTQYFGPGTRLTVL.

The chain carries TRBV9 and TRBJ2-1, with a tentative D call TRBD2 (7 bases). With 4 bases removed from V and 9 bases from J, the gap between germline ends came to 17 bases. Germline CDR1 and CDR2: SGDLS and YYNGEE. This CDR3 contains 14 residues. The CDR3 spells CASSSTGGPAEQFF. DNA of the CDR3: TGTGCCAGCAGCTCTACCGGGGGGCCGGCTGAGCAGTTCTTC. Full variable domain (remainder filled in from reference TRBV9 and TRBJ2-1): DSGVTQTPKHLITATGQRVTLRCSPRSGDLSVYWYQQSLDQGLQFLIQYYNGEERAKGNILERFSAQQFPDLHSELNLSSLELGDSALYFCASSSTGGPAEQFFGPGTRLTVL.

This clone was picked up one time. V is TRBV5-1 and J is TRBJ2-5; 8 bases map to TRBD2. Trimming took 4 bases from V and 9 from J; bases not matched to a gene: 17. The germline V gene has CDR1 SGHRS and CDR2 YFSETQ. This CDR3 has 16 residues. CDR3: CASSMGPGTSVGAQYF. CDR3 sequence (DNA): TGCGCCAGCAGCATGGGCCCCGGGACTAGTGTTGGTGCCCAGTACTTC.

The chain links TRBV5-4 to TRBJ2-1, with 9 positions matching TRBD1. Germline CDR1 reads SGHNT; CDR2 reads YYREEE (reference sequence). This CDR3 is built from 15 residues. V was pared by 2 bases and J by 6 bases, with 6 bases of the junction left unmatched. The chain's CDR3 is CASSLPGTGSNEQFF. In DNA, the CDR3 is TGTGCCAGCAGCTTACCCGGGACAGGGAGCAATGAGCAGTTCTTC.

The gene calls are TRBV7-3 and TRBJ2-3; possibly TRBD1 for D (5 bases). The CDR3 contains 14 residues. Trimming pared 2 bases from V and 0 bases from J, leaving 6 bases between. CDR1 is SGHTA and CDR2 is FQGTGA in the germline V gene. CDR3: CASSLYRSTDTQYF. Here the CDR3 DNA reads TGTGCCAGCAGCTTATACAGGAGCACAGATACGCAGTATTTT.

A remark on this clone: A junction boundary mismatches the germline segment, possibly from a read error. This chain uses TRBV4-1 with TRBJ2-6; 12 bases are a match to TRBD2. Germline V gene sequence: CDR1 MGHRA, CDR2 YSYEKL. The CDR3 runs to 20 residues. CDR3 DNA sequence: TGCGCCAGCAGCCAAGCCCGAGGACTAGCGGGGTTCTCTGGGGCCAACGGCCTGACTTTC. Protein: CASSQARGLAGFSGANGLTF.

The rearrangement links TRBV7-2 to TRBJ2-2; a weak D match, TRBD1 (6 bases). Trimming took off 1 base at V and 2 bases at J, with 8 bases between the two ends. This CDR3 is built from 15 residues. Looked up from germline, CDR1 is SGHTA and CDR2 is FQGNSA. The CDR3: CASSLVGGNTGELFF. CDR3 sequence (DNA): TGTGCCAGCAGCTTAGTAGGGGGTAACACCGGGGAGCTGTTTTTT.

The V gene is TRBV30, the J gene TRBJ2-3; D unclear. V gave up 0 bases and J gave up 1 base, with 8 bases separating them. Germline V CDR1 and CDR2: GTSNPN, SVGIG (reference sequence). This CDR3 comprises 14 residues. The CDR3 reads CAWSVRLGTDTQYF. CDR3 bases: TGTGCCTGGAGTGTACGGTTGGGCACAGATACGCAGTATTTT.

V usage is TRBV5-1 and J usage is TRBJ2-5; D is possibly TRBD1 (5 bases). This CDR3 is built from 14 residues. The germline gives CDR1 SGHRS, CDR2 YFSETQ. The V and J ends lost 0 bases and 5 bases respectively, with 11 bases between them. CDR3 nucleotide sequence: TGCGCCAGCAGCTTGGTGTTACAGGAGGAGACCCAGTACTTC. Translated, it gives CASSLVLQEETQYF. The full variable domain, rest sourced from reference TRBV5-1 and TRBJ2-5, is KAGVTQTPRYLIKTRGQQVTLSCSPISGHRSVSWYQQTPGQGLQFLFEYFSETQRNKGNFPGRFSGRQFSNSRSEMNVSTLELGDSALYLCASSLVLQEETQYFGPGTRLLVL.

This chain links TRBV5-1 with TRBJ1-3, with a tentative D call TRBD1 (6 bases). V was shortened by 5 bases and J by 0 bases, with 12 bases between the two germline ends. The CDR3 is 15 residues long. CDR1 is SGHRS, CDR2 YFSETQ, per germline. The CDR3 coding sequence is TGCGCCAGCAGGCCGCTGACAGGCTCTGGAAACACCATATATTTT. Encoded protein: CASRPLTGSGNTIYF.

This clone showed up just once. In nucleotides, the CDR3 is TGTGCCAGCAGCCAAGGCACTAACACTGAAGCTTTCTTT. It encodes CASSQGTNTEAFF. The chain joins TRBV4-2 to TRBJ1-1; D is unresolved. Trimming cost V 1 base and J 2 bases, with 5 bases left between them. The CDR3 is made up of 13 amino acids. Germline V gene sequence: CDR1 LGHNA, CDR2 YNFKEQ.

To note about this clone: Germline and junction disagree at one end, which may indicate a read error. The rearrangement uses TRBV7-9 and TRBJ1-1, with D possibly matching TRBD1 (6 bases). The CDR3 is 12 amino acids. CDR1 and CDR2 from the germline V gene are SEHNR and FQNEAQ (reference sequence). CDR3: CSSSFGQHEAFF. CDR3 DNA sequence: TGTTCCAGCAGCTTCGGACAGCATGAAGCTTTCTTT. Based on the CDR3 plus reference TRBV7-9 and TRBJ1-1, the full variable domain is DTGVSQNPRHKITKRGQNVTFRCDPISEHNRLYWYRQTLGQGPEFLTYFQNEAQLEKSRLLSDRFSAERPKGSFSTLEIQRTEQGDSAMYLCSSSFGQHEAFFGQGTRLTVV.

This rearrangement joins TRBV29-1 to TRBJ1-1; D uncertain. The CDR3 loop spans 13 amino acids. Trimming took 3 bases from V and 1 from J, leaving 9 bases between them. Germline V gives CDR1 SQVTM, CDR2 ANQGSEA. The CDR3 loop reads CSVDRYQNTEAFF. CDR3 nucleotide sequence: TGCAGCGTTGACAGATATCAGAACACTGAAGCTTTCTTT.

The chain joins TRBV27 to TRBJ2-7, with D maybe TRBD1 (5 bases). Per germline, CDR1 MNHEY and CDR2 SMNVEV (reference sequence). The V end lost 6 bases, the J end lost 6 bases, and 21 bases lay between the germline ends. The CDR3 runs to 15 residues. The CDR3 region has the DNA TGTGCCAGCAGCCCGAATGGCAGGGCCCCCCTCGAGCAGTACTTC. Residues: CASSPNGRAPLEQYF.

Points on this clone: Mismatch with germline at one junction end may stem from a read error. This rearrangement joins TRBV5-1 to TRBJ2-4; either TRBD1 or TRBD2 may supply D (5 bases each). CDR3 size: 15 residues. Germline CDR1 is SGHRS and CDR2 is YFSETQ. The CDR3 loop reads CASSLGPPAKNSQYF. CDR3 DNA: TGCGCCAGCAGCCTGGGACCCCCAGCCAAAAACAGTCAGTACTTC.

The chain is built from TRBV10-2 and TRBJ2-7, with 9 bases lining up with TRBD1. The ends lost 3 bases at V and 1 base at J; junction bases unmatched: 10. The CDR3 sequence is 17 residues long. Germline CDR1 WSHSY, CDR2 SAAADI. CDR3 sequence reads: CASSDLGTGPLSYEQYF. The CDR3 DNA sequence: TGCGCCAGCAGTGATTTAGGGACAGGGCCTCTATCCTACGAGCAGTACTTC.

The chain employs TRBV5-1 and TRBJ1-2, with a tentative D call TRBD1 (5 bases). Germline V gene lookup returns CDR1 SGHRS and CDR2 YFSETQ. Trimming pared 4 bases from V and 6 bases from J, leaving 16 bases between. CDR3 length: 14 residues. The CDR3 sequence: CASSRGGQGDGYTF. DNA of the CDR3: TGCGCCAGCAGCCGGGGAGGGCAGGGAGATGGCTACACCTTC.

The chain carries TRBV19 and TRBJ1-1; a weak D match, TRBD1 (6 bases). The CDR3 has 14 residues. Germline V CDR1 and CDR2: LNHDA, SQIVND (reference sequence). V was clipped by 1 base and J by 5 bases, with 11 bases between them. CDR3 sequence reads: CASSIAQGLTEAFF. The DNA for the CDR3 is TGTGCCAGTAGTATAGCACAGGGATTGACTGAAGCTTTCTTT.

A few counts support this clone. The V and J genes are TRBV7-3 and TRBJ1-2; D is undetermined. With 2 bases removed from V and 3 bases from J, the gap between germline ends came to 7 bases. CDR3 length: 13 amino acids. The germline CDR1 and CDR2 sequences are SGHTA and FQGTGA. CDR3 sequence: CASSLSEDYGYTF. The CDR3 nucleotides read TGTGCCAGCAGCTTATCTGAGGACTATGGCTACACCTTC.

The CDR3 coding sequence is TGTGCCTGGAGTGTACGCGGGAGATCGGATGAGCAGTTCTTC. This gives the protein CAWSVRGRSDEQFF. The V and J genes are TRBV30 and TRBJ2-1; TRBD2 matches 7 bases. CDR1 GTSNPN and CDR2 SVGIG come from the germline V gene (reference sequence). The CDR3 is 14 residues long. V lost 0 bases and J lost 8; bases outside the gene matches: 7.

The CDR3 DNA reads as TGTGCCAGCAGCGTAGATCCCATTGAAGCGGGGGCCTCCTACGAGCAGTACTTC. This translates into CASSVDPIEAGASYEQYF. This chain links TRBV9 with TRBJ2-7; 8 nucleotides align to TRBD2. With V trimmed by 0 bases and J by 0 bases, 11 bases remained unmatched. The length of the CDR3 is 18 residues. Germline V gene lookup returns CDR1 SGDLS and CDR2 YYNGEE.

V gene TRBV9 combines with J gene TRBJ2-5; weak D call: TRBD2 (5 bases). The germline CDR1 and CDR2 sequences are SGDLS and YYNGEE. The CDR3 loop spans 12 amino acids. Trimming removed 4 bases at V and 4 bases at J, with 8 bases between. Here the CDR3 DNA reads TGTGCCAGCAGCCCCGGAGGAGAGACCCAGTACTTC. Translation gives CASSPGGETQYF.

The chain uses TRBV29-1 and TRBJ2-1; D possibly corresponds to TRBD2 (6 bases). The CDR3 length is 12 residues. The germline V gene encodes CDR1 SQVTM and CDR2 ANQGSEA. With 3 bases removed from V and 4 bases from J, the gap between germline ends came to 7 bases. The CDR3 DNA reads TGCAGCGTTGATGGGGGGTACAATGAGCAGTTCTTC. Protein: CSVDGGYNEQFF.

The rearrangement uses TRBV4-1 and TRBJ1-2; D gene ambiguous. The CDR3 sequence is 15 residues long. V gave up 1 base and J gave up 4 bases, with 13 bases separating them. The V gene's germline CDR1 is MGHRA and CDR2 YSYEKL. This CDR3 is CASSQGYDSAYGYTF. CDR3 bases: TGCGCCAGCAGCCAAGGGTATGACTCGGCCTATGGCTACACCTTC.

This chain connects TRBV7-6 to TRBJ2-7, with D possibly matching TRBD1 (6 bases). Germline V gives CDR1 SGHVS, CDR2 FNYEAQ. V lost 5 bases and J 9 bases, leaving 20 bases between the germline ends. The CDR3 has 14 residues. This CDR3 is CASSPDRDTVGQYF. The CDR3 DNA reads as TGTGCCAGCAGCCCGGACCGGGACACGGTCGGGCAGTACTTC. Full variable domain (outside the CDR3, taken from reference TRBV7-6 and TRBJ2-7): GAGVSQSPRYKVTKRGQDVALRCDPISGHVSLYWYRQALGQGPEFLTYFNYEAQQDKSGLPNDRFSAERPEGSISTLTIQRTEQRDSAMYRCASSPDRDTVGQYFGPGTRLTVT.

This clone occurred a few times. CDR3 DNA sequence: TGCAGCGTCCCCGGGGGTCAGGGTAATGGCTACACCTTC. Residues: CSVPGGQGNGYTF. This chain joins TRBV29-1 and TRBJ1-2; D might be TRBD1 (5 bases). Trimming took off 6 bases at V and 6 bases at J, with 17 bases between the two ends. Germline CDR1 SQVTM, CDR2 ANQGSEA. The CDR3 sequence is 13 residues long.

The rearrangement uses TRBV7-3 and TRBJ1-2; 7 nucleotides align to TRBD1. The CDR3 totals 15 residues. V was pared by 5 bases and J by 4 bases, with 10 bases of the junction left unmatched. Germline V gene sequence: CDR1 SGHTA, CDR2 FQGTGA. For the CDR3, the DNA is TGTGCCAGCAGCAGAGAGGGGACAGCCTCCTATGGCTACACCTTC. It is translated as CASSREGTASYGYTF. Drawing the rest from reference TRBV7-3 and TRBJ1-2, the complete variable domain is GAGVSQTPSNKVTEKGKYVELRCDPISGHTALYWYRQSLGQGPEFLIYFQGTGAADDSGLPNDRFFAVRPEGSVSTLKIQRTERGDSAVYLCASSREGTASYGYTFGSGTRLTVV.